The source of this T cell receptor beta chain is a study of blood T cell repertoires in COVID-19. Germline lookup yields CDR1 MNHEY and CDR2 SMNVEV (reference sequence). The CDR3 is made up of 13 amino acids. Trimming shortened V by 1 base and J by 5 bases, and 9 bases separated the two germline ends. Data came from immunoSEQ multiplex PCR; TCRdb stores just in-frame clones and leaves some out. The sample comprises about 93,000 clones, roughly nine tenths of which are singletons, and approximately 1.6% rests with the top ten. Specimen: peripheral blood. The J gene is TRBJ2-7, the V gene TRBV27; D call uncertain. The source of this sequence is a human donor with active COVID-19. The donor label of this sample is uncertain. The CDR3 DNA is TGTGCCAGCAGTTTATGGCAGAATCACGAGCAGTACTTC. Translation gives CASSLWQNHEQYF.